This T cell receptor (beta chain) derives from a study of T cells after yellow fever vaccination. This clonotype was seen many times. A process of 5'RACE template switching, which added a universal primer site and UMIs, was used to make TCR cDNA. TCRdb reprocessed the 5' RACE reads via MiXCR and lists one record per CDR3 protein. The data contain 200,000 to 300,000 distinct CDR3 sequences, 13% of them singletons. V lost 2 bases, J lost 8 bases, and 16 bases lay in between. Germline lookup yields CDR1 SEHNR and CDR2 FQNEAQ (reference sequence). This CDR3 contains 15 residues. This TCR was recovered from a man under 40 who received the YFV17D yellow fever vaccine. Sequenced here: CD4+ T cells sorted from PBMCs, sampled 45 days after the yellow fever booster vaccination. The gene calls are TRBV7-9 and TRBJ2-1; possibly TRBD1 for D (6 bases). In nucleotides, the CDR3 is TGTGCCAGCAGCTTAACACAGGGCCTCTGGGATGAGCAGTTCTTC. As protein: CASSLTQGLWDEQFF.